The 21 T cell receptor beta chains in this list originate from one sample, sequenced in a study of human T cells and chemical hapten exposure. Time point indicated: patch test 2, 6 weeks after DPC sensitization. The sample's treatment: therapeutic diphenylcyclopropenone sensitization with weekly scalp DPC. MiXCR was run by TCRdb on the RACE reads, yielding one entry per CDR3 protein. The sample has 80,000 to 95,000 distinct CDR3 sequences, about 11% seen once. The starting material was whole blood, obtained in connection with sensitization to the hapten diphenylcyclopropenone (DPC). These receptors were taken from a man between 40 and 49 years old with alopecia areata. Some clones in this sample may be carry-over from other donors' samples.

J is TRBJ2-2 and V is TRBV20-1; D unresolved. The CDR3 runs to 13 residues. Germline lookup yields CDR1 DFQATT and CDR2 SNEGSKA (reference sequence). V lost 0 bases and J 4 bases, leaving 6 bases between the germline ends. CDR3 residues: CSAREYSTGELFF. The CDR3 DNA sequence: TGCAGTGCTAGAGAGTACAGCACCGGGGAGCTGTTTTTT.

V and J are TRBV7-8 and TRBJ2-7; 13 bases align to TRBD2. V shed 4 bases, J shed 6 bases, and the junction held 6 bases outside the gene matches. CDR1 is SGHVS, CDR2 FQNEAQ, per germline. This CDR3 comprises 15 residues. DNA of the CDR3: TGTGCCAGCAGCTCAGGACTAGCGGGAGAGGTCGAGCAGTACGTC. As protein: CASSSGLAGEVEQYV.

Of note for this clonotype: This may stem from a read error, because a much larger clone lies one nucleotide away. The chain couples TRBV4-3 to TRBJ1-6; D is unclear. CDR1 is LGHNA and CDR2 is YSLEER in the germline V gene. This CDR3 is 15 amino acids long. Written as DNA, the CDR3 is TGCGCCAGCAGCCAAGATTTGGCGGCGAATTTACCCCTCCACTTT. Amino acid sequence: CASSQDLAANLPLHF.

This clonotype was seen more than once but under ten times. The rearrangement uses TRBV6-5 and TRBJ2-5; D is unclear. The CDR3 covers 14 residues. Germline V gene lookup returns CDR1 MNHEY and CDR2 SVGAGI. The V and J ends lost 2 bases and 5 bases respectively, with 12 bases between them. The CDR3 DNA sequence: TGTGCCAGCAGTTACAATGGGAATGGGGAGACCCAGTACTTC. This codes for CASSYNGNGETQYF.

In this sample, this clonotype turned up many times. V usage is TRBV18 and J usage is TRBJ2-7; D unclear. The CDR3 runs to 14 residues. Germline lookup yields CDR1 KGHSH and CDR2 LQKENI. V lost 0 bases, J lost 1 base, and 7 bases lay in between. The chain's CDR3 is CASSPPSTSYEQYF. CDR3 bases: TGTGCCAGCTCACCACCGAGCACTTCCTACGAGCAGTACTTC.

The gene calls are TRBV27 and TRBJ1-1, with TRBD1 matching 7 bases. CDR1 MNHEY and CDR2 SMNVEV come from the germline V gene (reference sequence). The V and J ends lost 7 bases and 4 bases, in that order; junction bases with no gene match: 3. The length of the CDR3 is 12 residues. CDR3 protein: CASKTGLTEAFF. The DNA for the CDR3 is TGTGCCAGCAAGACAGGGCTCACTGAAGCTTTCTTT.

The table lists this clonotype with a few counts. The rearrangement links TRBV13 to TRBJ1-3; perhaps TRBD1 as D (6 bases). The germline V and J ends were trimmed by 3 bases and 2 bases, with 11 bases remaining between them. This CDR3 has 15 amino acids. CDR1 is PRHDT, CDR2 FYEKMQ, per germline (reference sequence). The CDR3 DNA sequence: TGTGCCAGCAGCTTCAGGGGAGTTGCTGGAAACACCATATATTTT. It specifies CASSFRGVAGNTIYF.

This clonotype was seen more than once but under ten times. The rearrangement uses TRBV4-3 and TRBJ1-2, with no clear D. CDR3 length: 16 residues. Germline-derived CDR1 and CDR2 are LGHNA and YSLEER. V was pared by 3 bases and J by 3 bases, with 17 bases between. For the CDR3, the DNA is TGCGCCAGCAGCCAGGTCTCTGGCAGGAAGGACTATGGCTACACCTTC. Encoded protein: CASSQVSGRKDYGYTF.

This clonotype was counted many times. The chain carries TRBV6-6 and TRBJ2-1, with D hard to call. Per the germline V gene, CDR1 is MNHNY and CDR2 is SVGAGI (reference sequence). This CDR3 has 12 residues. The V and J ends lost 2 bases and 10 bases respectively, with 9 bases between them. The CDR3, as DNA: TGTGCCAGCAGTTACCCTCCCGACGAGCAGTTCTTC. Its protein is CASSYPPDEQFF.

This clonotype was counted many times. The rearrangement joins TRBV30 to TRBJ1-5; D is ambiguous. The CDR3 has 13 residues. V was trimmed by 3 bases and J by 3 bases, leaving 9 bases between them. Looked up from germline, CDR1 is GTSNPN and CDR2 is SVGIG (reference sequence). The CDR3 nucleotides are TGTGCCTGGAGCGCCGGGATCAATCAGCCCCAGCATTTT. Its protein is CAWSAGINQPQHF.

This clonotype was counted at least ten times. The rearrangement uses TRBV6-1 and TRBJ2-3; a weak D match, TRBD1 (6 bases). There are 13 residues in the CDR3. Germline CDR1 reads MNHNS; CDR2 reads SASEGT. Trimming cost V 6 bases and J 1 base, with 8 bases left between them. CDR3 nucleotides: TGTGCCAGCAGGAGACAGGGCACAGATACGCAGTATTTT. Translated: CASRRQGTDTQYF.

The rearrangement uses TRBV7-9 and TRBJ2-1; no firm D call. In germline, CDR1 is SEHNR, CDR2 FQNEAQ (reference sequence). V lost 3 bases, J lost 6 bases, and 18 bases lay in between. The CDR3 consists of 16 residues. The CDR3 sequence: CASSFQANPPGNEQFF. For the CDR3, the DNA is TGTGCCAGCAGCTTTCAAGCGAACCCCCCGGGCAATGAGCAGTTCTTC.

The chain recombines TRBV12-3 or TRBV12-4 with TRBJ2-3, with D tentatively TRBD2 (6 bases). V lost 3 bases and J 4 bases, leaving 8 bases between the germline ends. The CDR3 totals 13 residues. In DNA, the CDR3 is TGTGCCAGCAGTTTTTCGGGGGCAGATACGCAGTATTTT. Its translation: CASSFSGADTQYF.

This clonotype was detected ten times or more. The chain joins TRBV6-2 or TRBV6-3 to TRBJ1-5, with 7 nucleotides matching TRBD1. The CDR3 length is 15 residues. Germline CDR1 is MNHEY and CDR2 is SVGEGT. V gave up 5 bases and J gave up 6 bases; unmatched junction bases: 10. The CDR3 sequence is CASSHPTGPSQPQHF. Here the CDR3 DNA reads TGTGCCAGCAGTCACCCGACAGGGCCCAGTCAGCCCCAGCATTTT.

This clonotype was seen at least ten times. The chain carries TRBV7-2 and TRBJ1-2; D remains unclear. Germline CDR1 reads SGHTA; CDR2 reads FQGNSA. V dropped 5 bases and J dropped 0 bases, with 13 bases sitting between them. CDR3 length: 15 amino acids. The CDR3 DNA is TGTGCCAGCAGCCCTACAGCGAAAGCTAACTATGGCTACACCTTC. Translation: CASSPTAKANYGYTF.

This clonotype occurred a few times. The genes are TRBV7-9 and TRBJ2-3; no clear D gene. Germline assignment: CDR1 SEHNR and CDR2 FQNEAQ (reference sequence). The CDR3 is 16 amino acids. V was pared by 0 bases and J by 0 bases, with 10 bases between. The DNA of the CDR3 is TGTGCCAGCAGCTTAGCGGCTAGACCTAGCACAGATACGCAGTATTTT. Its protein is CASSLAARPSTDTQYF.

CDR3 in DNA: TGCGCCAGCAGCTGGACGGCCCTAGCGGGGGGAAACAATGAGCAGTTCTTC. Encoded protein: CASSWTALAGGNNEQFF. This chain links TRBV5-1 with TRBJ2-1, with 11 nucleotides matching TRBD2. The CDR3 totals 17 residues. J was trimmed by 5 bases and V by 3 bases; bases with no gene match: 10. Germline V gives CDR1 SGHRS, CDR2 YFSETQ.

This clonotype was detected only a few times. J is TRBJ2-7 and V is TRBV12-3 or TRBV12-4, with TRBD2 matching over 10 bases. There are 15 residues in the CDR3. V was clipped by 5 bases and J by 1 base; unmatched bases: 5. CDR3 protein: CASSRLAGPSYEQYF. As DNA, the CDR3 is TGTGCCAGCAGTAGACTAGCGGGCCCATCCTACGAGCAGTACTTC.

The chain carries TRBV7-9 and TRBJ2-1, with TRBD2 as a possible D gene (5 bases). The CDR3 contains 15 residues. In germline, CDR1 is SEHNR, CDR2 FQNEAQ (reference sequence). V lost 2 bases and J lost 0, with 8 bases in between. In DNA, the CDR3 is TGTGCCAGCAGCTTATATGGGAGCTCCTACAATGAGCAGTTCTTC. The encoded protein is CASSLYGSSYNEQFF.

The chain has TRBV18 and TRBJ2-7; 7 bases map to TRBD2. The V segment lost 3 bases and the J segment 3 bases; nucleotides outside the gene matches: 5. In germline, CDR1 is KGHSH, CDR2 LQKENI. The CDR3 is 14 residues long. The CDR3 nucleotides read TGTGCCAGCTCACCTGGGACTACGAGCTACGAGCAGTACTTC. Translating it yields CASSPGTTSYEQYF.

This clonotype was observed at least ten times. This rearrangement joins TRBV18 to TRBJ1-6, with D unresolved. This CDR3 comprises 12 residues. The V and J ends lost 3 bases and 5 bases respectively, with 2 bases between them. Germline assignment: CDR1 KGHSH and CDR2 LQKENI. Written as DNA, the CDR3 is TGTGCCAGCTCACCGGATAATTCACCCCTCCACTTT. It yields the protein CASSPDNSPLHF.